The 13 T cell receptor beta chains listed next were all sequenced from one sample in a study of blood T cell repertoires in COVID-19 (dated by TCRdb to about 2020). Library preparation was by the immunoSEQ multiplex PCR assay. TCRdb holds this immuneACCESS table with in-frame rearrangements only. Some clones are missing; in checked studies, unresolved V genes explain under half, and the rest has no known cause. The sample table contains hundreds of thousands of clones; only one count was recorded for roughly nine tenths of them. The top ten clones comprise less than 3% of the sample. The specimen sequenced was PBMCs or T cells enriched from blood (not recorded which). These receptors were collected from a woman in her fifties or sixties who had been exposed to COVID-19.

This rearrangement joins TRBV2 to TRBJ2-3; 14 bases map to TRBD2. Germline V gene sequence: CDR1 SNHLY, CDR2 FYNNEI. J was trimmed by 11 bases and V by 6 bases; bases with no gene match: 7. This CDR3 region has 14 residues. In DNA, the CDR3 is TGTGCCAGCAGGGGGACTAGCGGGGGCTTCGAGCAGTATTTT. Encoded protein: CASRGTSGGFEQYF. Using reference TRBV2 and TRBJ2-3 for the parts outside the CDR3, the full variable domain is EPEVTQTPSHQVTQMGQEVILRCVPISNHLYFYWYRQILGQKVEFLVSFYNNEISEKSEIFDDQFSVERPDGSNFTLKIRSTKLEDSAMYFCASRGTSGGFEQYFGPGTRLTVL.

This chain joins TRBV30 and TRBJ1-4; weak D call: TRBD1 (5 bases). Germline V gives CDR1 GTSNPN, CDR2 SVGIG (reference sequence). The V end lost 0 bases, the J end lost 8 bases, and 16 bases lay between the germline ends. The CDR3 has 15 residues. CDR3 coding DNA: TGTGCCTGGAGTGTGCAGGGAGGCCTAGGGGAAAAACTGTTTTTT. Residues: CAWSVQGGLGEKLFF.

This chain uses TRBV30 with TRBJ1-5; D might be TRBD1 (6 bases). In germline, CDR1 is GTSNPN, CDR2 SVGIG (reference sequence). V lost 1 base and J lost 3, with 13 bases in between. The CDR3 has 15 amino acids. The CDR3, as DNA: TGTGCCTGGAGTGCCCCAGGGACAATCAATCAGCCCCAGCATTTT. This encodes CAWSAPGTINQPQHF.

The chain uses TRBV30 and TRBJ2-5; D may be TRBD2 (7 bases). Germline CDR1 and CDR2: GTSNPN and SVGIG (reference sequence). Deletions cut 4 bases from V and 4 bases from J, with 19 bases between. CDR3 length: 15 amino acids. The CDR3 DNA reads as TGTGCCTGGATGGGAGGGGGGGCTGGTCGAGAGACCCAGTACTTC. Amino acid sequence: CAWMGGGAGRETQYF.

The chain employs TRBV28 and TRBJ1-1, with 8 positions matching TRBD1. This CDR3 is built from 16 residues. The trim removed 6 bases at V and 10 bases at J, leaving 19 bases unmatched. Per the germline V gene, CDR1 is MDHEN and CDR2 is SYDVKM. CDR3 sequence (DNA): TGTGCCAGCAGAGCACCAGGGGGCAGGGGGGCCTTGGGAGCTTTCTTT. It encodes CASRAPGGRGALGAFF.

This clone appeared a few times. This rearrangement joins TRBV28 to TRBJ1-1, with 12 positions matching TRBD1. CDR1 MDHEN and CDR2 SYDVKM come from the germline V gene. V gave up 8 bases and J gave up 4 bases; unmatched junction bases: 8. This CDR3 has 15 residues. The CDR3 is CASGTGGFGGTEAFF. CDR3 sequence (DNA): TGTGCCAGCGGGACAGGGGGCTTTGGGGGCACTGAAGCTTTCTTT.

This clone was observed a handful of times. The chain links TRBV6-5 to TRBJ2-7; unclear D gene. From germline, CDR1 is MNHEY and CDR2 SVGAGI. With 7 bases removed from V and 7 bases from J, the gap between germline ends came to 11 bases. This CDR3 has 11 amino acids. The CDR3 is CASTKNWEQYF. CDR3 DNA sequence: TGTGCCAGCACCAAAAACTGGGAGCAGTACTTC.

This rearrangement joins TRBV28 to TRBJ2-3, with a weak D call TRBD1 (5 bases). The CDR3 runs to 14 residues. CDR1 and CDR2 from the germline V gene are MDHEN and SYDVKM. Trimming took off 7 bases at V and 0 bases at J, with 11 bases between the two ends. This CDR3 is CASNPRGSTDTQYF. The CDR3 DNA reads as TGTGCCAGCAATCCTAGGGGAAGCACAGATACGCAGTATTTT.

The V and J genes are TRBV30 and TRBJ1-2; 7 bases agree with TRBD1. Trimming cost V 6 bases and J 8 bases; bases outside gene matches: 21. Germline assignment: CDR1 GTSNPN and CDR2 SVGIG (reference sequence). The CDR3 sequence is 16 residues long. The CDR3 nucleotides are TGTGCCTGCTTACTCAGACAGGGATCGATTTCGGAAGGCTACACCTTC. This sequence encodes CACLLRQGSISEGYTF. Based on the CDR3 plus reference TRBV30 and TRBJ1-2, the full variable domain is SQTIHQWPATLVQPVGSPLSLECTVEGTSNPNLYWYRQAAGRGLQLLFYSVGIGQISSEVPQNLSASRPQDRQFILSSKKLLLSDSGFYLCACLLRQGSISEGYTFGSGTRLTVV.

The chain links TRBV15 to TRBJ2-2; TRBD1 aligns across 9 bases. V lost 1 base to trimming and J lost 4 bases; unmatched junction nucleotides: 10. This CDR3 contains 18 residues. Germline V gene sequence: CDR1 LNHNV, CDR2 YYDKDF (reference sequence). The CDR3 protein is CATSRATTGTGLTGELFF. The CDR3 bases are TGTGCCACCAGCAGAGCCACCACCGGGACAGGGCTCACCGGGGAGCTGTTTTTT.

The chain uses TRBV7-9 and TRBJ2-6; 10 bases align to TRBD2. Trimming removed 4 bases from V and 0 bases from J; junction bases left unmatched: 6. This CDR3 has 18 amino acids. The germline CDR1 and CDR2 sequences are SEHNR and FQNEAQ (reference sequence). CDR3 coding DNA: TGTGCCAGCAGCTCCCCGGGACTAGCGTTCTCTGGGGCCAACGTCCTGACTTTC. It translates to CASSSPGLAFSGANVLTF.

This chain uses TRBV5-1 with TRBJ1-1, with D possibly matching TRBD1 (5 bases). Trimming stripped 0 bases from V and 6 bases from J, with 15 bases between. CDR1 and CDR2 (germline): SGHRS, YFSETQ. This CDR3 has 15 residues. DNA of the CDR3: TGCGCCAGCAGCTTGGTTCAGGGATCGAGCGCTGAAGCTTTCTTT. It translates to CASSLVQGSSAEAFF.

The chain employs TRBV19 and TRBJ2-4; 7 bases map to TRBD2. This CDR3 comprises 15 residues. Germline V gene lookup returns CDR1 LNHDA and CDR2 SQIVND (reference sequence). The J segment lost 0 bases and the V segment lost 3 bases, leaving 2 bases of the junction unmatched. CDR3 coding DNA: TGTGCCAGTAGTATCGGCGGGGGAGCCAAAAACATTCAGTACTTC. Protein product: CASSIGGGAKNIQYF.